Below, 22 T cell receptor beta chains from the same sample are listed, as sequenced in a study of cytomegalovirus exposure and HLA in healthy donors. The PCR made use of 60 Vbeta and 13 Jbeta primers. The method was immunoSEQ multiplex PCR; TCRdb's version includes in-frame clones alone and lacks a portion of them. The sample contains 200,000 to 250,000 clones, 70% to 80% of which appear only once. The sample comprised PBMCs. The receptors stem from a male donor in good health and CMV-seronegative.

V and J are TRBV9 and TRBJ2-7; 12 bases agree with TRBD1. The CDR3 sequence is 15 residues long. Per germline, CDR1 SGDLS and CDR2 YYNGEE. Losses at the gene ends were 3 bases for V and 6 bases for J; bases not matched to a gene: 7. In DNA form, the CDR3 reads TGTGCCAGCAGCGCCTCCGGGACAGGGGGCGGCGAGCAGTACTTC. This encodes CASSASGTGGGEQYF.

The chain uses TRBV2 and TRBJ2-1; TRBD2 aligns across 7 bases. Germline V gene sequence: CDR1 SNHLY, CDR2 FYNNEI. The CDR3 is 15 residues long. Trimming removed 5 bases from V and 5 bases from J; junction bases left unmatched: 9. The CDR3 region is CASSTTRLAHNEQFF. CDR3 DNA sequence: TGTGCCAGCAGTACAACCCGACTAGCTCACAATGAGCAGTTCTTC.

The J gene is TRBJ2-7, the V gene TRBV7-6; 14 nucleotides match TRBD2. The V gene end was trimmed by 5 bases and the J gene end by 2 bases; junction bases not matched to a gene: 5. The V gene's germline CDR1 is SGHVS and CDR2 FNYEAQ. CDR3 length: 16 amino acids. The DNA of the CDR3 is TGTGCCAGCAGCGTAGGACTAGCGGGAGGAACCTACGAGCAGTACTTC. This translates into CASSVGLAGGTYEQYF.

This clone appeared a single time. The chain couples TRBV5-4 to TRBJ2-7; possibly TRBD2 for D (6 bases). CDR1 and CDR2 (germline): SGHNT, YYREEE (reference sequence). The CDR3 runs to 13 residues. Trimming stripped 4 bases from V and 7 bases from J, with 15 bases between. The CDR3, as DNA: TGTGCCAGCAGCGGGGTTGGCGGGGTGGAGCAGTACTTC. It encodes CASSGVGGVEQYF. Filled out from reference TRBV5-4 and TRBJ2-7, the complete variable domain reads ETGVTQSPTHLIKTRGQQVTLRCSSQSGHNTVSWYQQALGQGPQFIFQYYREEENGRGNFPPRFSGLQFPNYSSELNVNALELDDSALYLCASSGVGGVEQYFGPGTRLTVT.

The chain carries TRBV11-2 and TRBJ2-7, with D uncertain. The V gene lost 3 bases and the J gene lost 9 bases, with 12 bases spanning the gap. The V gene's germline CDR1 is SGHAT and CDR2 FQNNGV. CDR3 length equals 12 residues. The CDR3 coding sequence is TGTGCCAGCAGCTTTACCGCGATGCGGCAGTACTTC. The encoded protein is CASSFTAMRQYF.

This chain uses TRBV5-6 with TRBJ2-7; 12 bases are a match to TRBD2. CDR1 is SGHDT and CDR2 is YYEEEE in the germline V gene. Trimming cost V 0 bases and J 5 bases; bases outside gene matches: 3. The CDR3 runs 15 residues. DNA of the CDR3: TGTGCCAGCAGCTTGGGACTAGCGGGAGTCCACGAGCAGTACTTC. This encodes CASSLGLAGVHEQYF.

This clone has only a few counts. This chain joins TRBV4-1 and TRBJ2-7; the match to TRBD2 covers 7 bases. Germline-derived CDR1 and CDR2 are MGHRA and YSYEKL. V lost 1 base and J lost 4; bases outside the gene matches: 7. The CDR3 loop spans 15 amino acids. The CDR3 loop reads CASSQGSLAEYEQYF. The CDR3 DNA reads TGCGCCAGCAGCCAAGGTAGCCTAGCGGAATACGAGCAGTACTTC.

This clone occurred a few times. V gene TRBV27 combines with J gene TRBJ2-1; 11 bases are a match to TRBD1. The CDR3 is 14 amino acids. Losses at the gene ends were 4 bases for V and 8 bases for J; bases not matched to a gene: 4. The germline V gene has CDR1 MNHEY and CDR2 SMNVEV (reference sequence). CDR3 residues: CASSSRTGGDEQFF. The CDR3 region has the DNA TGTGCCAGCAGTTCGAGGACAGGGGGCGATGAGCAGTTCTTC.

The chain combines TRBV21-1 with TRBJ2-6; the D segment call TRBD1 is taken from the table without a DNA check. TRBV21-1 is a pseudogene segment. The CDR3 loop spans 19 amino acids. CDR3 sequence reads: CASTLDRQGWLGGANVLTF. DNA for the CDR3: TGTGCCAGCACCTTAGACCGACAGGGGTGGTTGGGGGGGGCCAACGTCCTGACTTTC.

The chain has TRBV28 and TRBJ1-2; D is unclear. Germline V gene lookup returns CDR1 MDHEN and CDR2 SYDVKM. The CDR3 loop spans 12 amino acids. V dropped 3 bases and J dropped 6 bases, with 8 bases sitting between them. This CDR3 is CASSFFSDGYTF. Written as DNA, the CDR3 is TGTGCCAGCAGTTTTTTCAGCGATGGCTACACCTTC.

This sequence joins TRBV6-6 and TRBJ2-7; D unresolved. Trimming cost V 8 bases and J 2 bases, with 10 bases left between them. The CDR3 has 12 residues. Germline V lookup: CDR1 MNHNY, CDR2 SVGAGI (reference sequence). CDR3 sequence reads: CASFGRPYEQYF. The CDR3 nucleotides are TGTGCCAGCTTCGGCAGGCCCTACGAGCAGTACTTC.

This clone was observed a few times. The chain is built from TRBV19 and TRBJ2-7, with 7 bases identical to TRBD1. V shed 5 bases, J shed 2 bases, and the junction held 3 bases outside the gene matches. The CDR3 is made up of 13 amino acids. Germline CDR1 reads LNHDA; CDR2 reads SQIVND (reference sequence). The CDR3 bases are TGTGCCAGTAGTCAAGGGACAGCCTACGAGCAGTACTTC. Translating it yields CASSQGTAYEQYF.

Here the CDR3 reads CSVGGQGNEQYF. CDR3 in DNA: TGCAGCGTTGGGGGACAGGGAAACGAGCAGTACTTC. This sequence joins TRBV29-1 and TRBJ2-7; TRBD1 agrees at 9 bases. The CDR3 sequence is 12 residues long. The germline V gene has CDR1 SQVTM and CDR2 ANQGSEA. Trimming cost V 4 bases and J 5 bases; bases outside gene matches: 3.

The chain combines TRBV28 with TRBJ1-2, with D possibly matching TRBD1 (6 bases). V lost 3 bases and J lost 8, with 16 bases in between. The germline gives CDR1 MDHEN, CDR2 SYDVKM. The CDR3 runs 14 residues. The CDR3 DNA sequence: TGTGCCAGCAGTTTTTTAGACAGGTTAGAGGGCTACACCTTC. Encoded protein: CASSFLDRLEGYTF.

CDR3 amino acids: CASSPPGGGSGDIQYF. CDR3 DNA sequence: TGTGCCAGCAGTCCTCCGGGGGGCGGGAGCGGAGACATTCAGTACTTC. The gene calls are TRBV28 and TRBJ2-4; maybe TRBD2 (7 bases). Looked up from germline, CDR1 is MDHEN and CDR2 is SYDVKM. The length of the CDR3 is 16 residues. V lost 5 bases, J lost 8 bases, and 22 bases lay in between.

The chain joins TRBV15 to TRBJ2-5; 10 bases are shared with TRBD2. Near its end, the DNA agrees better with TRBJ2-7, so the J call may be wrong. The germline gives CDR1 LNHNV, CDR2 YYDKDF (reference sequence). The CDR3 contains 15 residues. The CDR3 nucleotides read TGTGCCACCAGCAGAGGAGCGGGAGGGTCCTACGAGCAGTACTTC. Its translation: CATSRGAGGSYEQYF.

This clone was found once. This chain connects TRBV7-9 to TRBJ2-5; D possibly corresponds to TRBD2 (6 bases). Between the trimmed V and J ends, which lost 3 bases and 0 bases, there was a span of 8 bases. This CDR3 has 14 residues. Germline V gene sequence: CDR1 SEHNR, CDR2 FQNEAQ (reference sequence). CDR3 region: CASSLRDYQETQYF. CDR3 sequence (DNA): TGTGCCAGCAGCTTGAGGGACTACCAAGAGACCCAGTACTTC. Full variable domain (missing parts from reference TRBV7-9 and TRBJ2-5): DTGVSQNPRHKITKRGQNVTFRCDPISEHNRLYWYRQTLGQGPEFLTYFQNEAQLEKSRLLSDRFSAERPKGSFSTLEIQRTEQGDSAMYLCASSLRDYQETQYFGPGTRLLVL.

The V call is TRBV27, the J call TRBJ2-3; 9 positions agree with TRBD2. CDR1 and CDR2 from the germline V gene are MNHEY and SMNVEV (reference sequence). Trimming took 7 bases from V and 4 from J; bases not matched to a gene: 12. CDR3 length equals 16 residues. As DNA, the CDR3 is TGTGCCAGCACCACAGGTGCAGCGGGAGGCGCAGATACGCAGTATTTT. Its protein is CASTTGAAGGADTQYF.

The chain's CDR3 is CASSPWGRETEETQYF. The CDR3 region has the DNA TGTGCCAGCAGCCCCTGGGGGCGGGAGACAGAAGAGACCCAGTACTTC. The chain recombines TRBV7-2 with TRBJ2-5, with D maybe TRBD2 (7 bases). Trimming cost V 5 bases and J 3 bases, with 19 bases left between them. Germline V gene lookup returns CDR1 SGHTA and CDR2 FQGNSA. This CDR3 region has 16 residues.

The chain's CDR3 is CSVFGTEDTGELFF. The CDR3 DNA sequence: TGCAGCGTTTTTGGGACAGAGGACACCGGGGAGCTGTTTTTT. The chain is built from TRBV29-1 and TRBJ2-2; 7 bases are a match to TRBD1. The trim removed 5 bases at V and 3 bases at J, leaving 6 bases unmatched. Germline V gene data show CDR1 as SQVTM and CDR2 as ANQGSEA. The CDR3 is 14 amino acids.

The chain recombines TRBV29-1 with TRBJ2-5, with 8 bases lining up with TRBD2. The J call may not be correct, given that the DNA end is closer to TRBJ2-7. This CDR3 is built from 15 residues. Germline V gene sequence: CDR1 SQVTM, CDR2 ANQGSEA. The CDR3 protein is CSAGIWTSRSYEQYF. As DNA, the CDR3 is TGCAGCGCAGGTATTTGGACTAGCCGATCCTACGAGCAGTACTTC.

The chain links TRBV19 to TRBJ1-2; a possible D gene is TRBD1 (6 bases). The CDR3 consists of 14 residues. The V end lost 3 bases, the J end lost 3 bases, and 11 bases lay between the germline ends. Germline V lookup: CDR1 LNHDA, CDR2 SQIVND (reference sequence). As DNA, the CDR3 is TGTGCCAGTAGTATCAACCCAGGGGACTATGGCTACACCTTC. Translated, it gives CASSINPGDYGYTF.